This TCR beta chain was captured in a study of T cell responses to AZD1222 COVID-19 vaccine. General study results and limits: Repertoire samples came only from after the peak T cell response. The donor group comprised mostly white British people and more females; the analysis possibly underestimated clonal diversity. Only a handful of people who got AZD1222 tested seropositive at baseline.

Profiling relied on immunoSEQ multiplex PCR, and the TCRdb table lists in-frame clones only, not all of them. The sample records 100,000 to 130,000 clones, just over 85% being singletons. As for this clone: The antigen remains undetermined.

The sequence derives from an adult in good health. The sample was peripheral blood, taken on day 0 of AZD1222 vaccination.

CDR3 nucleotides: TGTGCCAGTAGCCAAGGCTTGGTCAACGTCCTGACTTTC. This codes for CASSQGLVNVLTF. V is TRBV19 and J is TRBJ2-6; D is unclear. Trimming cost V 6 bases and J 9 bases, with 12 bases left between them. The CDR3 is 13 residues long. Germline CDR1 reads LNHDA; CDR2 reads SQIVND (reference sequence).